This entry features one T cell receptor beta chain sequence. The specificity of this receptor is unknown. No base qualities exist here, and no much larger clone lies one base off it. The data were taken from a study of blood T cells in healthy people across ages (dated by TCRdb to between 2014 and 2017). About the study as a whole: Template switching captured roughly one uniquely barcoded TCR beta cDNA molecule per two T cells in model experiments. To track age-related changes in TCR beta repertoire diversity, the study relied on deep sequencing normalized with unique cDNA molecular identifiers. Donors of different ages were randomly distributed across sequencing lanes to avoid experimental bias. Four age groups were formed from the donors: young (average 16 years), middle-aged (just under 40), aged (about 62) and long-lived (82). Two additional independent replicas of 1 million unique cDNA reads from the same blood draw were analyzed for two donors (one aged 18 to 30 and one aged 80 or older). Broad study findings and their caveats: Compared with the aged group, more naive CD4+ T cells, fewer expanded clones and increased TCR diversity were shown by the long-lived group, suggesting age selection. Observed TCR beta diversity per million T cells fell roughly linearly with age, and a significant reduction was already apparent by age about 38. Bulk unsorted PBMC profiling prevented conclusive comparison of naive and antigen-experienced compartments. Because the CMV infection status of the donors was unknown, age-related changes in expanded clonotypes may potentially have been confounded. A strong correlation was found between observed TCR beta diversity and the percentage of naive T cells measured by flow cytometry. Total diversity estimates from one million sequenced T cells were considered lower bounds and underestimates.

Libraries came from 5' RACE. Sequencing was performed on an Illumina HiSeq 2500. The second PCR ran for about 7 to 11 cycles and used a J-beta primer mix along with a sample-barcoded 5' primer. A unique molecular identifier was introduced onto each TCR beta cDNA molecule by a template-switch 5' adaptor carrying 12 random nucleotides. Each sample yielded at least 3 million CDR3-containing paired-end reads. All of the RNA was converted into first-strand cDNA using the Mint cDNA synthesis kit, with a TRBC-specific oligonucleotide serving as the primer. After uracil-DNA glycosylase treatment, a first 18-cycle PCR used universal primers M1SS and BC2_uni_R on all cDNA. The published analysis was carried out like this. Each sample was normalized by randomly selecting 1 million high-quality reads, each carrying a distinct molecular identifier. Reads sharing molecular identifiers were discarded rather than binned into consensus sequences. CDR3 identification, clonotype clustering and error correction used MiTCR with a Q25 quality threshold and the strictest error-elimination algorithm. A nonparametric unseen species model with Euler transformation was used to estimate lower-bound total TCR beta diversity. Using fastp trimming at Q25 and MiXCR clonotype assembly, TCRdb reanalyzed the public sequencing data and kept in-frame beta chains. Entries are consolidated by CDR3 protein sequence, retaining the most common genes and DNA. Here the V and J calls rest on TCRdb's processing, not on the authors' analysis. This sample has about 940,000 distinct CDR3 sequences in its table, and about 48% of those were observed once. The ten largest clones add up to about an eighth of the sample.

Relative to germline, V is 4 bases shorter and J is 1 base shorter, with 14 bases between their ends. Taken from cysteine to phenylalanine, the CDR3 has 16 residues. Just CDR3 DNA is preserved here, 48 bases in frame from base 1. CDR1 LGHNA and CDR2 YNFKEQ were looked up in the germline V gene. The donors were about 40 Caucasian individuals from Russia, aged roughly 6 to 90 years, who were systemically healthy. Each donor gave roughly 11 milliliters of peripheral blood, drawn into EDTA-treated Vacutainer tubes. PBMCs were isolated by Ficoll-Paque density-gradient centrifugation, with at least 6.5 million obtained per sample. Total RNA was extracted from PBMCs with Trizol reagent, with at least 5 micrograms obtained per sample. For every donor, flow cytometry on a PBMC aliquot measured the percentage of naive CD45RAhigh/CD27high T cells.

This receptor chain uses TRBV4-2 and TRBJ2-4, with a weak D call of TRBD2 (5 bases match). The specimen sequenced was blood. The TCR comes from a man aged 25 to 45 in good health. The CDR3 corresponds to CASSLDYTAAKNIQYF. In nucleotides, the sequence is TGTGCCAGCAGCCTAGACTACACCGCGGCCAAAAACATTCAGTACTTC.